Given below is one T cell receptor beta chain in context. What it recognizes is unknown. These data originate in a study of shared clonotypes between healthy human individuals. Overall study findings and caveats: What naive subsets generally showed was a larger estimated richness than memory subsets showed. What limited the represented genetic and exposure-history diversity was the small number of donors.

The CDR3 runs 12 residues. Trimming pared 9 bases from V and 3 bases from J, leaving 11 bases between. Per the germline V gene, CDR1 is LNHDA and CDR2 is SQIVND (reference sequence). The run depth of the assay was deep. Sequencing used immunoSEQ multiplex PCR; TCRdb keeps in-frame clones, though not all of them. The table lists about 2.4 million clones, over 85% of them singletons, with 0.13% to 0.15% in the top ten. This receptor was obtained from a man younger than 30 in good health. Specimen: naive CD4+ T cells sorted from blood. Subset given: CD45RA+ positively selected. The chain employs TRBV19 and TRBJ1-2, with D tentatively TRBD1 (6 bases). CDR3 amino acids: CASFRGDYGYTF. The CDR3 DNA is TGTGCCAGCTTCAGGGGTGACTATGGCTACACCTTC.